This T cell receptor beta chain comes out of a study of monozygotic twins with inflammatory bowel disease. Points from the study as a whole: Evidence failed to back one strong IBD-linked signal or clonotype.

In eight separate reactions per sample, cDNA was generated. The UMIs carried a 6-nucleotide sample barcode, and they were added by template switching. TCRdb derives one entry per CDR3 protein from the 5' RACE reads, leaving out DNA. The sample spans some 210,000 distinct CDR3 sequences; the ten largest clones claim 1.6%. Notes on this clonotype: No antigen is known for it.

The CDR3 sequence is 15 residues long. Germline-derived CDR1 and CDR2 are SGHRS and YFSETQ. The source is a human donor with ulcerative colitis or Crohn's disease, or a healthy co-twin of an affected twin (not recorded which). This chain joins TRBV5-1 and TRBJ1-1; TCRdb's D gene call, TRBD1, goes unchecked for lack of DNA. The specimen sequenced was blood. The CDR3 here is CASSPTGGTSTEAFF.